The T cell receptor (beta chain) described here comes from a study of cytomegalovirus exposure and HLA in healthy donors. This clone was recorded only once. The table came from immunoSEQ multiplex PCR; TCRdb's copy has only in-frame clones and leaves some out. The table lists over 150,000 clones, around 88% of them singletons. CDR1 and CDR2 from the germline V gene are SGHAT and FQNNGV. The CDR3 is 16 amino acids. The V gene lost 3 bases and the J gene lost 4 bases, with 18 bases spanning the gap. This chain connects TRBV11-2 to TRBJ1-2; possibly TRBD1 for D (5 bases). Sequenced sample: PBMCs. The receptor was derived from a man aged 18 to 29 in good health and CMV-seropositive. CDR3 sequence reads: CASSFGDGAGSYGYTF. Here the CDR3 DNA reads TGTGCCAGCAGCTTTGGTGACGGGGCGGGAAGCTATGGCTACACCTTC.